The entry that follows covers one TCR beta chain sequence. The CDR3 has 13 amino acids. Per the germline V gene, CDR1 is SQVTM and CDR2 is ANQGSEA. The germline V and J ends were trimmed by 5 bases and 1 base, with 10 bases remaining between them. Sample-barcoded 5' priming and a J-beta primer mix drove a second PCR of roughly 7 to 11 cycles. TCRdb independently ran MiXCR on the 5' RACE reads; one entry per CDR3 protein. The sample shows 790,000 or so distinct CDR3 sequences, about half of them seen only once. The sample originates from a study of blood T cells in healthy people across ages. The sample taken for sequencing was blood. This chain joins TRBV29-1 and TRBJ2-3; D is uncertain. This TCR was recovered from a man older than 75 in good health. The CDR3 sequence: CSVQRVGTDTQYF. The DNA of the CDR3 is TGCAGCGTTCAACGGGTGGGCACAGATACGCAGTATTTT.